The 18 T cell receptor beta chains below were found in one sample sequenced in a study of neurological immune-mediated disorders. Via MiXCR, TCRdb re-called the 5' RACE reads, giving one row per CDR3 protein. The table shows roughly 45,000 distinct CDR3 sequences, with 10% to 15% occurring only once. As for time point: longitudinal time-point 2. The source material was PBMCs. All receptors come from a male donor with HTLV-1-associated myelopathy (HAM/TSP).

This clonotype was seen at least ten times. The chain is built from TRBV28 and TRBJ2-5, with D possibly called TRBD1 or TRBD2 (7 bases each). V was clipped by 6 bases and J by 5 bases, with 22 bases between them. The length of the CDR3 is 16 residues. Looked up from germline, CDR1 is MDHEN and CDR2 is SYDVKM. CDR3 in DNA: TGTGCCAGCAGCGGGGGGAGGAGGGGGCGAAGGGAGACCCAGTACTTC. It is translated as CASSGGRRGRRETQYF.

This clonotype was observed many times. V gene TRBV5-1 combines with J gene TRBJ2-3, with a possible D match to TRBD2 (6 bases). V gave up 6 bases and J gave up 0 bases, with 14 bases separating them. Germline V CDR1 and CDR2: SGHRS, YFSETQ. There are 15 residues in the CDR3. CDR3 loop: CASTASDSSTDTQYF. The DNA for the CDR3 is TGCGCCAGCACGGCTAGCGACTCTAGCACAGATACGCAGTATTTT.

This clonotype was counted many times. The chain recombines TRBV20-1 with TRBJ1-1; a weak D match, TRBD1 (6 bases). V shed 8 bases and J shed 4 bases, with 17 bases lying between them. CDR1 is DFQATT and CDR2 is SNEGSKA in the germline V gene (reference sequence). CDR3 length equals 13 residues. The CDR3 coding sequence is TGCAGTCCAACCGGGGGCGCCGGCACTGAAGCTTTCTTT. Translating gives CSPTGGAGTEAFF.

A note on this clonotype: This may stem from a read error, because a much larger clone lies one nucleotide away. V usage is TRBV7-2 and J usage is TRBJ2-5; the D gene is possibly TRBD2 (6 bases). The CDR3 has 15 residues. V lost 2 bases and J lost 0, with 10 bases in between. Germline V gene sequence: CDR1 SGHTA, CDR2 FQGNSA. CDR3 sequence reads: CASSLWRVYQETQYF. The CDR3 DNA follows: TGTGCCAGCAGCTTATGGAGGGTCTACCAAGAGACCCAGTACTTC.

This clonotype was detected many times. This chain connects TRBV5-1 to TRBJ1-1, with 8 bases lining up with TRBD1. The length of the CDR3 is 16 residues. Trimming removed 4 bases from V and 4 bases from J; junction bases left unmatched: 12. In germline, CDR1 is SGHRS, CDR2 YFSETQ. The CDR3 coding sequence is TGCGCCAGCAGCCGGGGGACAGGCCCCTTGACCACTGAAGCTTTCTTT. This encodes CASSRGTGPLTTEAFF. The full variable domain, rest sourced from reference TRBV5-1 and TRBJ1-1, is KAGVTQTPRYLIKTRGQQVTLSCSPISGHRSVSWYQQTPGQGLQFLFEYFSETQRNKGNFPGRFSGRQFSNSRSEMNVSTLELGDSALYLCASSRGTGPLTTEAFFGQGTRLTVV.

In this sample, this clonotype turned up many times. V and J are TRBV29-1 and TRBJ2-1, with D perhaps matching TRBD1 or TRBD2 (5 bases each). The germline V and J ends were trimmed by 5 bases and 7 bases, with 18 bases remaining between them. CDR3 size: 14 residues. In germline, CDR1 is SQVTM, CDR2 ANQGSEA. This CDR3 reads CSVSWGERRNEQFF. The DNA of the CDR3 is TGCAGCGTTTCCTGGGGCGAAAGGAGGAATGAGCAGTTCTTC.

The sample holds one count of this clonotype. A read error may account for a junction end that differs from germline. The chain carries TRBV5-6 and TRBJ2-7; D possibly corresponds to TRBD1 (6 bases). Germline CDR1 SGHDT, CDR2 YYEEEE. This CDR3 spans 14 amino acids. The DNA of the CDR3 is TGTGCCATCAGCCCCTGTTTGGGGGCTCGGGAGCAGTACTTC. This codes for CAISPCLGAREQYF.

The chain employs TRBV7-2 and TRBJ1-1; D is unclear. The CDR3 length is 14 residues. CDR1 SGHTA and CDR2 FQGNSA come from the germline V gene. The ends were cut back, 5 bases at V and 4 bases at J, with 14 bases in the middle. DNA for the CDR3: TGTGCCAGCAGCCCTGACAACGGAGGCACTGAAGCTTTCTTT. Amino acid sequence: CASSPDNGGTEAFF.

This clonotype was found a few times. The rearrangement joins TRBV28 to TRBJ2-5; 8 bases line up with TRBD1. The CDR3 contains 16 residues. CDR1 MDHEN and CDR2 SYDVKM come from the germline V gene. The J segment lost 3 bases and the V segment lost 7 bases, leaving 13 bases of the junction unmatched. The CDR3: CASTRGSGQGEETQYF. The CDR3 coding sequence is TGTGCCAGCACACGGGGCAGCGGACAGGGAGAAGAGACCCAGTACTTC.

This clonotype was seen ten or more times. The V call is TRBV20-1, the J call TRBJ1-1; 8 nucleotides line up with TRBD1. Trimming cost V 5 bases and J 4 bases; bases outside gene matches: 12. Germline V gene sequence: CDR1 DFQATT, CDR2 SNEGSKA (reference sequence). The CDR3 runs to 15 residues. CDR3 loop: CSARQGLVSSTEAFF. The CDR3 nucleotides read TGCAGTGCTCGACAGGGGCTCGTGTCGAGCACTGAAGCTTTCTTT.

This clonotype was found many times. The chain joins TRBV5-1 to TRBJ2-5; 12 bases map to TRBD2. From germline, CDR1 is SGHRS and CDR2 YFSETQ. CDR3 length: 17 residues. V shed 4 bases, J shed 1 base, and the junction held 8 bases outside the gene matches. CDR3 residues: CASSPRRTSGAQETQYF. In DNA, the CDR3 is TGCGCCAGCAGCCCCCGGCGGACTAGCGGGGCCCAAGAGACCCAGTACTTC.

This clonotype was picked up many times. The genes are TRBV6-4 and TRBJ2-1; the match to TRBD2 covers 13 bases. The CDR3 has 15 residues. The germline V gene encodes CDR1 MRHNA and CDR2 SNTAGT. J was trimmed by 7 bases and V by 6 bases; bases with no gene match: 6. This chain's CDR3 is CASSAGLAGSNEQFF. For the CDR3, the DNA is TGTGCCAGCAGCGCGGGACTAGCGGGGTCTAATGAGCAGTTCTTC.

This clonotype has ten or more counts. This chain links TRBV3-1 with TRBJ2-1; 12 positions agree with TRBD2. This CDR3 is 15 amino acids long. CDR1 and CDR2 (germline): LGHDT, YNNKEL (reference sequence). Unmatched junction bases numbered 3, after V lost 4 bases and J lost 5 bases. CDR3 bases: TGTGCCAGCAGCCGGCTAGCGGGGGGGAACAATGAGCAGTTCTTC. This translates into CASSRLAGGNNEQFF.

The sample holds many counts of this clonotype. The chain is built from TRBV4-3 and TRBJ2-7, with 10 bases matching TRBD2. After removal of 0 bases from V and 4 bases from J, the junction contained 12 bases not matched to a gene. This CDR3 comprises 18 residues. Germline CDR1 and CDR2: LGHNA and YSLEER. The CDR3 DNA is TGCGCCAGCAGCCAAGATTCTAGCGGGGGCCGATGGGGGTACGAGCAGTACTTC. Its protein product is CASSQDSSGGRWGYEQYF.

The CDR3 spells CASSLVWVDEQFF. For the CDR3, the DNA is TGTGCCAGCAGCTTAGTATGGGTGGATGAGCAGTTCTTC. V and J are TRBV7-2 and TRBJ2-1; the D is unclear. Per the germline V gene, CDR1 is SGHTA and CDR2 is FQGNSA. The V end lost 1 base, the J end lost 8 bases, and 9 bases lay between the germline ends. The CDR3 has 13 amino acids.

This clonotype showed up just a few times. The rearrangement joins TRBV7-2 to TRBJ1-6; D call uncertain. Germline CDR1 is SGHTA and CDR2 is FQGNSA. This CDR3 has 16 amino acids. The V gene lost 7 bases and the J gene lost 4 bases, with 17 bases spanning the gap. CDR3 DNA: TGTGCCAGCATCGGGAACGAGGGCCCATATAATTCACCCCTCCACTTT. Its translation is CASIGNEGPYNSPLHF.

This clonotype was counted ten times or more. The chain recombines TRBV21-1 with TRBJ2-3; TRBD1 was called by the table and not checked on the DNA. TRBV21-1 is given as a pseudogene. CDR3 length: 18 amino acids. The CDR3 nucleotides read TGTGCCAGCAGCAACGGGGTATTAGACAGCCAGCTATCAGATACGCAGTATTTT. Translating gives CASSNGVLDSQLSDTQYF.

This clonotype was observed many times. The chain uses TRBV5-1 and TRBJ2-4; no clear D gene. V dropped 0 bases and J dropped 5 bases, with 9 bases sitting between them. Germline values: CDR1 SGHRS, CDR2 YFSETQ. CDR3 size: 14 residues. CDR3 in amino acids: CASSLGAVENIQYF. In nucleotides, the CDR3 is TGCGCCAGCAGCTTGGGGGCGGTGGAAAACATTCAGTACTTC.